This T cell receptor (beta chain) is drawn from a study of regulatory T cells in long-lasting Graves disease listed by TCRdb under 2021. Regarding the complete study: Newly diagnosed Graves' disease patients had taken antithyroid drugs for less than 3 months. Persistent Graves' disease patients were compared with newly diagnosed Graves' disease patients by peripheral blood TCR sequencing and RNA sequencing. The study was conducted in China and was registered as a clinical trial. A total of roughly 35 samples were covered by TCR sequencing, comprising about 13 persistent and around 20 newly diagnosed Graves' disease patients.

What the study reported, not specific to this receptor: Lower TCR Shannon entropy and fewer highly expanded clones were observed in persistent Graves' disease patients than in newly diagnosed patients, which suggested clonal expansion. Persistent disease showed preferential use of TRBV28, TRBJ1-2 and TRBJ2-5, whereas newly diagnosed disease favored TRBV20-1 and TRBJ2-1. Only the TCR beta chain was sequenced and analyzed. Only peripheral blood was studied, because thyroid tissue, the primary lesion, was inaccessible. The small sample size was acknowledged by the authors as a limitation that may reduce accuracy. Persistent patients shared more public clonotypes among themselves (fewer than 3,000) than newly diagnosed patients did (over 900).

This clonotype was observed many times. This clone's antigen is unknown. No clone much larger than this one lies a single base away; base qualities are absent. The library came from multiplex PCR. The run used an Illumina HiSeq 4000. CDR3 regions were amplified by Arm-PCR with iRepertoire HTBI primers to construct TCR beta libraries. Before sequencing, the PCR products underwent gel purification. As for how the authors treated the data: Gene usage analysis of CDR3 amino acid clonotypes relied on the approximately 68 TRBV and fewer than 15 TRBJ segments identified across samples. COPE and FqMerger were used to merge the filtered high-quality paired reads into contigs. BLAST was used to align contigs to the IMGT TRBV, TRBD and TRBJ reference genes, and CDR3 was defined following IMGT. Any clonotype with a frequency above 0.1% was counted as a highly expanded clone. Repertoire diversity was measured by Shannon entropy, and V-J evenness by the Gini coefficient. Public clonotypes were defined as clonotypes shared by more than one individual. The public sequencing data were trimmed at Q25 with fastp and processed into clonotypes with MiXCR by TCRdb, which kept only in-frame beta chains. A single entry per CDR3 protein holds the most common genes and DNA from its merged rows. The V and J calls here are based on TCRdb, not the publication. The sample records about 440,000 distinct CDR3 sequences, about 15% of which are singletons. The biggest ten clones account for 16% of the sample.

Explained via the paper, the time point label denotes: newly diagnosed GD, antithyroid drugs for less than 3 months. For both TCR sequencing and RNA sequencing, RNA was extracted from PBMCs using TRIzol. The diagnosis of Graves' disease was made according to American Thyroid Association guidelines. Recruitment of patients was carried out at an endocrinology department in Xi'an, China. Each patient gave around 9 milliliters of peripheral blood, collected in an EDTA anticoagulant tube. PBMCs were isolated by Ficoll Paque Plus density gradient separation without further T cell sorting. An Agilent 2100 Bioanalyzer and agarose gel were used to check RNA quality, while a NanoDrop 2000 measured RNA concentration. As encoded in the germline V gene (reference sequence), CDR1 is MNHEY while CDR2 is SMNVEV. From the cysteine through the phenylalanine, the CDR3 covers 14 amino acids. The only DNA kept is the CDR3, 42 bases in frame from the first base. Trimming takes 7 bases off V and 5 bases off J; junction bases not matched to a gene: 9.

This sample was shared with a second study, whose subject was T cells in Graves' hyperthyroidism and ophthalmopathy. Per the second study: Graves' hyperthyroidism was defined as stable when no progression to ophthalmopathy occurred over 18 months of follow-up. Hyperthyroidism patients were newly diagnosed, with disease duration under 2 months, and aged 18 to 65 years. Patients with uncontrolled infections, other autoimmune diseases, pregnancy or lactation were excluded. Diagnoses relied on clinical symptoms, serum thyroxine and TRAb, thyroid ultrasound and orbital computed tomography. The first round of RT-PCR for the TCR CDR3 was performed with the HTBI primer set and the Qiagen OneStep RT-PCR kit. Blood samples also contained most of the expanded thyroid clonotypes (frequency above 0.001), which suggests that blood repertoires may reflect thyroid immune responses. Ophthalmopathy was separated from stable hyperthyroidism by a 13 V-J signature model, with around 90% sensitivity and about 81% specificity obtained in cross-validation and 80%/75% obtained in testing. In validation, the model predicted progression to ophthalmopathy with approximately 69% sensitivity and approximately 78% specificity, a median of approximately 6.7 months before onset. A discovery cohort of 95 to 100 patients, about 44 with Graves' ophthalmopathy and more than 55 with stable Graves' hyperthyroidism, was used to find distinguishing TCR V-J signatures. Prospective prediction of ophthalmopathy was tested in an independent validation cohort of some 20 hyperthyroidism patients and some 17 patients who later progressed to ophthalmopathy. The 90 to 100 discovery patients were randomly split 7:3 into training and test sets. In more than 5 Graves' hyperthyroidism patients, the study also compared T-cell repertoires from thyroid tissue with T-cell repertoires from blood. Once sampling was done, hyperthyroidism patients were given methimazole at a starting dose of 30 mg daily, whereas ophthalmopathy patients were given high-dose intravenous methylprednisolone. A second multiplex PCR round built the libraries, followed by size selection and purification. The libraries were sequenced on an Illumina HiSeq2000 using paired-end 100 bp reads. SOAPnuke was used to process the raw data, with reads discarded if the reads contained adapters or uncalled bases, had a mean Phred below 15, or lacked an exact constant-primer or identifier match. High-quality paired reads were merged using COPE v1.2.5, and each unique nucleotide sequence was defined as a clonotype. MiTCR v1.1 was used to align the clonotypes against IMGT TRBV, TRBD and TRBJ reference segments. Analysis was restricted to V-J combinations with a frequency above 0.0001, which covered over 98% of repertoires. The TCS score was defined as the ratio of F50 (clonal expansion) to E x V (chaos), calculated using BLOSUM62-based TCRdist between CDR3 peptides within each V-J. Welch's t-statistics and random forest reduced some 510 V-J features to 10 to 15, which were used in a naive Bayes classifier (R e1071). Sample size was not statistically predetermined, and blinding of investigators to group allocation was not performed. TCR Vbeta CDR3 sequencing of 135 peripheral blood samples (roughly 41 ophthalmopathy, about 74 hyperthyroidism and 17 progressor patients) is reported in the paper.

The sequencing used peripheral blood mononuclear cells (PBMCs), collected at new diagnosis, from a patient treated with antithyroid drugs. This receptor was identified in a woman aged 25 to 39 with Graves disease. Donor details come from another sample of the same person, matched by shared clones. The sequence links TRBV27 to TRBJ2-7; TRBD1 matches 9 bases in the middle. This receptor has the CDR3 CASTPGTGFHEQYF. The DNA sequence is TGTGCCAGCACCCCCGGGACAGGGTTCCACGAGCAGTACTTC.